The clone carrying this T cell receptor beta chain was picked up many times. Its antigen is not known. The data were obtained in a study of regulatory T cells in long-lasting Graves disease. About the research overall: Duration of antithyroid drug therapy among newly diagnosed Graves' patients was under 3 months.

Combining iRepertoire HTBI primers with Arm-PCR of CDR3 regions, the authors built TCR beta libraries. TCRdb reprocessed the multiplex PCR reads via MiXCR and lists one record per CDR3 protein. The sample shows some 500,000 distinct CDR3 sequences, less than 15% of them seen only once. Whole-study findings and limits: There was favoring of TRBV28, TRBJ1-2 and TRBJ2-5 in persistent disease.

With 4 bases clipped from V and 4 bases from J, the junction kept 6 bases outside the gene matches. Germline lookup yields CDR1 SGHNT and CDR2 YENEEA. The length of the CDR3 is 15 residues. As for time point: newly diagnosed GD, antithyroid drugs for less than 3 months. RNA extracted from PBMCs served as the sequencing template. These same data were also listed under a study on T cells in Graves' hyperthyroidism and ophthalmopathy. According to that study: An initial round of RT-PCR targeting the TCR CDR3 relied on the HTBI primer set.

This clonotype was sampled from a man between 25 and 39 years old with Graves disease. V is TRBV11-3 and J is TRBJ2-2; 7 bases line up with TRBD2. The material sequenced was peripheral blood mononuclear cells (PBMCs), taken at new diagnosis, from a patient treated with antithyroid drugs. The CDR3 sequence is CASSSREPVTGELFF. CDR3 bases: TGTGCCAGCAGCTCGCGGGAGCCGGTCACCGGGGAGCTGTTTTTT.